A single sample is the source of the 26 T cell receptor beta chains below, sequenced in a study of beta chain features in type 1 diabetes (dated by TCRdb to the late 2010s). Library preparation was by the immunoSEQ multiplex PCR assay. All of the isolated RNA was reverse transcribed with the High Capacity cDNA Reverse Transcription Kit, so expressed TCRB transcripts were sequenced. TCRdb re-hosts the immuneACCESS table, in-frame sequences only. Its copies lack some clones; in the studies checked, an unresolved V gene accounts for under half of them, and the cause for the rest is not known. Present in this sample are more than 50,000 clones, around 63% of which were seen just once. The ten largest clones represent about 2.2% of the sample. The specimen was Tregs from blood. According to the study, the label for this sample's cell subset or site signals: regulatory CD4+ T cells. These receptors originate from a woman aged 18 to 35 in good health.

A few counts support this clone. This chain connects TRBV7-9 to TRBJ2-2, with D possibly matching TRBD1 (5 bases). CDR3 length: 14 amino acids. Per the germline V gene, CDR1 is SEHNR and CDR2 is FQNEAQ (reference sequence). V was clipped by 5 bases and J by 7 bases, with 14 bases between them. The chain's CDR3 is CASSLEGASGELFF. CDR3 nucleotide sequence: TGTGCCAGCAGCCTTGAAGGGGCCAGCGGGGAGCTGTTTTTT.

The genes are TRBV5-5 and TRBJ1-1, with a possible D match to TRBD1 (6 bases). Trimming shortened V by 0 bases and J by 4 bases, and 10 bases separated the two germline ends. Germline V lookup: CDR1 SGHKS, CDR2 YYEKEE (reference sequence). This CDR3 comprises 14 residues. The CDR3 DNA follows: TGTGCCAGCAGCTTGGAGGGAGGGGGCACTGAAGCTTTCTTT. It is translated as CASSLEGGGTEAFF.

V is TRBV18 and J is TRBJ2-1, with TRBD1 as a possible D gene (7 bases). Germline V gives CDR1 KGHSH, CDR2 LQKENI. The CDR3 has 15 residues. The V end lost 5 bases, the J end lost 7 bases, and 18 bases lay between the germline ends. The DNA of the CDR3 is TGTGCCAGCTCAGCACAGGGGTCTGGGGGGAATGAGCAGTTCTTC. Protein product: CASSAQGSGGNEQFF.

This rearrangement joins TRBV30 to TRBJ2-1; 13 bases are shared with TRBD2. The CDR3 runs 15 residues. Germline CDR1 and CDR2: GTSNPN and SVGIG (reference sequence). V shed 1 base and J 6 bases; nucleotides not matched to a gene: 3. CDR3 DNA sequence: TGTGCCTGGAGTGCGGGACTAGCGGGGACCAATGAGCAGTTCTTC. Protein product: CAWSAGLAGTNEQFF.

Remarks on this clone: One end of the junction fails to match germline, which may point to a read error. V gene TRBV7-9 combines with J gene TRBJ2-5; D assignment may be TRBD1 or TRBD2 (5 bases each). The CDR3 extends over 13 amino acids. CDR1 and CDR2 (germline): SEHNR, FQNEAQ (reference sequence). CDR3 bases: TGTGCCAGCACCTTAGCAGGGAGAGAGACCCAGTACTTC. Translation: CASTLAGRETQYF.

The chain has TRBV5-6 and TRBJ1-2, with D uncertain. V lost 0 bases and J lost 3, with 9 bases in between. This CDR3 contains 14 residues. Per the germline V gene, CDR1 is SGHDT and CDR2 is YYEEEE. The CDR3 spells CASSLDRADYGYTF. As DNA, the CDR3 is TGTGCCAGCAGCTTGGACAGAGCCGACTATGGCTACACCTTC.

The CDR3 nucleotides read TGTGCCAGCAGTGAAGTTAGCGGGGGGTTCCAAGAGACCCAGTACTTC. Encoded protein: CASSEVSGGFQETQYF. The chain is built from TRBV2 and TRBJ2-5, with 10 positions matching TRBD2. CDR1 is SNHLY and CDR2 is FYNNEI in the germline V gene. J was trimmed by 1 base and V by 1 base; bases with no gene match: 3. The CDR3 spans 16 residues.

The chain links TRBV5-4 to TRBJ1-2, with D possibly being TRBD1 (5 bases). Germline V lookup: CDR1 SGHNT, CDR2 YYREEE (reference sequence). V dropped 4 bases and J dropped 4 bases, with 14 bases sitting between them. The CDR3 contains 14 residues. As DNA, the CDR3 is TGTGCCAGCAGCACCGGGGGGGTCCCCTATGGCTACACCTTC. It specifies CASSTGGVPYGYTF.

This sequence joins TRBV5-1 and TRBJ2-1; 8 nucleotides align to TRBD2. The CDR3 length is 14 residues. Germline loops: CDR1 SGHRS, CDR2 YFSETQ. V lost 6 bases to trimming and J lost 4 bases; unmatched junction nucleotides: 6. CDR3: CASTRGGEYNEQFF. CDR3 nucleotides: TGCGCCAGCACCCGGGGGGGGGAATACAATGAGCAGTTCTTC.

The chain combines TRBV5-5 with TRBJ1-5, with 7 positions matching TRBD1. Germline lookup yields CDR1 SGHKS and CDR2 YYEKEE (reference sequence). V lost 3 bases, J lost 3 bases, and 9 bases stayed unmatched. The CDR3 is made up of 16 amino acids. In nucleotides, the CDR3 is TGTGCCAGCAGCTCAAGGGGGCAGGGGGTCAATCAGCCCCAGCATTTT. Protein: CASSSRGQGVNQPQHF.

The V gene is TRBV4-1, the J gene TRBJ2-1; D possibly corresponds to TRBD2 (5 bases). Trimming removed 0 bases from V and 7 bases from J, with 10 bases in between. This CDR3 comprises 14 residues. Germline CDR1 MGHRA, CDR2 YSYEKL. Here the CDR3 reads CASSQDLRGNEQFF. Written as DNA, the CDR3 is TGCGCCAGCAGCCAAGATTTACGAGGGAATGAGCAGTTCTTC.

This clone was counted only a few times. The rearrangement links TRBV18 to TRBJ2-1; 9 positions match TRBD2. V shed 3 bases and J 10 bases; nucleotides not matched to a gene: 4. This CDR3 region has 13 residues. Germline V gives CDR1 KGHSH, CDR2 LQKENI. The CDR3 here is CASSPPSGEEQFF. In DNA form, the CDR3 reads TGTGCCAGCTCACCGCCTAGCGGGGAGGAGCAGTTCTTC.

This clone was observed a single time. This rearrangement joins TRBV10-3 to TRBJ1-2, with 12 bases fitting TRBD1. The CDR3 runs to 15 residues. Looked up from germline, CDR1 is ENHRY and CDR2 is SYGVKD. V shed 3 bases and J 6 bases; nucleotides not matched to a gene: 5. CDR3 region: CAISEWDRGRNGYTF. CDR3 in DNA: TGTGCCATCAGTGAATGGGACAGGGGGCGAAATGGCTACACCTTC.

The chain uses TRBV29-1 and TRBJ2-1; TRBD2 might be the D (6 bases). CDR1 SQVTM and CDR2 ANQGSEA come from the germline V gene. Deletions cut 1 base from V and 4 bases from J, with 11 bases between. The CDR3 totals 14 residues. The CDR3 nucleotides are TGCAGCGTTGAAGGGGCGGGACCGTACAATGAGCAGTTCTTC. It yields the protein CSVEGAGPYNEQFF.

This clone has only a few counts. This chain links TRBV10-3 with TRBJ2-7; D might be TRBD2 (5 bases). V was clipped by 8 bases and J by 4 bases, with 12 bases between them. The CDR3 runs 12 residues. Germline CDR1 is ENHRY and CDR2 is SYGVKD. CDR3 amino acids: CAIGFGVYEQYF. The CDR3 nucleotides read TGTGCCATCGGCTTCGGGGTTTACGAGCAGTACTTC.

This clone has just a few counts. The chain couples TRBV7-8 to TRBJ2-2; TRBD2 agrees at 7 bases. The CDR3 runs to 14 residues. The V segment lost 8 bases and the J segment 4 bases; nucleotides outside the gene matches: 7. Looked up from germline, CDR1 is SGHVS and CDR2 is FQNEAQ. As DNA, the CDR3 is TGTGCCAGCCGGGACTACCTATCCACCGGGGAGCTGTTTTTT. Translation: CASRDYLSTGELFF.

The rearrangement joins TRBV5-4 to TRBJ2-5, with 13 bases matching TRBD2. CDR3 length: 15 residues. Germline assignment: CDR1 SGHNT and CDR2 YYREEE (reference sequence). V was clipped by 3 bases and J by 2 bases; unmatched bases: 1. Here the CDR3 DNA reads TGTGCCAGCAGCTGGGGACTAGCGGGGCAAGAGACCCAGTACTTC. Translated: CASSWGLAGQETQYF.

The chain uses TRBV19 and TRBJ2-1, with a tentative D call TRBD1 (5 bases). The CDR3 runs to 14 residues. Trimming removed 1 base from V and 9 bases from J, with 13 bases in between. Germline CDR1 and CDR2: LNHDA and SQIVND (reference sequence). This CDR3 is CASSIVSREGEQFF. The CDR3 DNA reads TGTGCCAGTAGTATAGTTTCCAGGGAAGGTGAGCAGTTCTTC.

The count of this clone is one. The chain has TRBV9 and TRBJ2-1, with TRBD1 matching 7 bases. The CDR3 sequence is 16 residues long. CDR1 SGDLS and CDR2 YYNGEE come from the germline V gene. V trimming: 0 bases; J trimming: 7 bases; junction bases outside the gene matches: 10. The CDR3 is CASSVASGTAPNEQFF. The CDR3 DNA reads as TGTGCCAGCAGCGTAGCATCAGGGACAGCCCCGAATGAGCAGTTCTTC.

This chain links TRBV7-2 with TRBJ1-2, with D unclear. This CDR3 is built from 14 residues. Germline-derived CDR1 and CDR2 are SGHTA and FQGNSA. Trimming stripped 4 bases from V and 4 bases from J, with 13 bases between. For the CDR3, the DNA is TGTGCCAGCAGCTACCCGCGGGAACTCTATGGCTACACCTTC. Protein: CASSYPRELYGYTF.

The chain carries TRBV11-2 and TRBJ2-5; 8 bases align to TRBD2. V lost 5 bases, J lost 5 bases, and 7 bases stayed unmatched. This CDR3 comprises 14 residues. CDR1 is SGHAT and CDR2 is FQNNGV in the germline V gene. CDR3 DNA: TGTGCCAGCAGCCCCCCGCCGGGAGGGGAGACCCAGTACTTC. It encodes CASSPPPGGETQYF.

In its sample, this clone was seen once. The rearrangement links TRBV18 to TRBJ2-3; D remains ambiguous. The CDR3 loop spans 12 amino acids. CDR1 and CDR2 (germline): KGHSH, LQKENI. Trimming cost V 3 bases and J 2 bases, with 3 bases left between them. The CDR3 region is CASSPNTDTQYF. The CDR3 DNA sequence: TGTGCCAGCTCACCCAACACAGATACGCAGTATTTT.

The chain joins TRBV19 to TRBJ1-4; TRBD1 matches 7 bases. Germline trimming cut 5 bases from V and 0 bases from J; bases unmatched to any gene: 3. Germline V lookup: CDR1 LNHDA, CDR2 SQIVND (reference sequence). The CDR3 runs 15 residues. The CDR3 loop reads CASSQGTATNEKLFF. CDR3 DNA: TGTGCCAGTAGTCAGGGGACAGCAACTAATGAAAAACTGTTTTTT.

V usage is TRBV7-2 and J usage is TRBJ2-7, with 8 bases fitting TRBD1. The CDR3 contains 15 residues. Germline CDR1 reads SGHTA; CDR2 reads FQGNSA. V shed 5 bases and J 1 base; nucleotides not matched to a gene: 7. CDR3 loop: CASSLTGTGSYEQYF. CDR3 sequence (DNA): TGTGCCAGCAGCCTCACCGGGACAGGTTCCTACGAGCAGTACTTC.

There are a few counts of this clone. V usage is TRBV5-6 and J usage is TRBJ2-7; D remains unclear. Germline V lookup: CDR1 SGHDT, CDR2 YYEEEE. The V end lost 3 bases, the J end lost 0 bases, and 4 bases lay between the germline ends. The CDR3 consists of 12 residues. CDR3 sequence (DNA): TGTGCCAGCAGCTCCAGCTCCTACGAGCAGTACTTC. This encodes CASSSSSYEQYF.

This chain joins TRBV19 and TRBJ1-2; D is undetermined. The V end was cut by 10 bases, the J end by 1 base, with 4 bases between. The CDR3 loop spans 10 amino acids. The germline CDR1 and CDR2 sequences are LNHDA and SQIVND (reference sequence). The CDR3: CATFNYGYTF. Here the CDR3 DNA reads TGTGCCACTTTTAACTATGGCTACACCTTC.